This is a list of T cell receptor beta chains from one sample in a study of a mutant IDH1 vaccine in newly diagnosed glioma. Sequencing was performed with immunoSEQ multiplex PCR; in TCRdb, only in-frame clones are kept and a portion is missing. This repertoire shows about 24,000 clones, 70% to 85% found once; its top ten account for approximately 8%. Which antigens these TCRs recognize remains unknown. Source: PBMCs, taken from a glioma patient whose treatment included an IDH1 peptide vaccine. These TCRs come from a man aged 40-49 years with glioma. CDR3s leave out the opening cysteine and the closing phenylalanine or tryptophan.

V gene,CDR3 protein
TRBV15,ATSRDLGAGVTYEQY
TRBV29-1,SKLDAAYEQY
TRBV5-6,ASSLDREMNYGYT
TRBV10-3,AISEGTGGTSGANVLT
TRBV11-2,ASSLAGLSNEQF
TRBV14,AGSLYGITHYNEQF
TRBV9,ASGRVGRGYT
TRBV4-3,ASSQRRTGGGYT
TRBV11-2,ASSVTGTTQY
TRBV19,ASSIGHSLDEAF
TRBV2,ASSARKAGASGKDTQY
TRBV7-2,ASSLALSGSSTDTQY
TRBV21-1,ASSTIPGTSGLVQF
TRBV4-1,ASSQDFEGFQPQH
TRBV6-4,ASSPGGQGANGYT
TRBV28,ASRPGQGFSEEQF
TRBV4-1,ASSQAAGATGNTIY
TRBV5-1,ASSYNDRVGEQY
TRBV11-2,ASSPIDNTDTQY
TRBV19,ASSIGHRGNEQF
TRBV7-9,ASSFDTSGNTIY
TRBV13,ASSAAGQGNTEAF
TRBV7-2,ASSLLPSSYNSPLH
TRBV15,ATSRVRDSFDKNIQY
TRBV11-3,ASSLQSGSGYT
TRBV11-2,ASSLKVPTMNTEAF
TRBV19,ASSIKGGEYSGANVLT
TRBV7-9,ASRTSSGSSYNEQF
TRBV7-9,ASSLGGGGTEAF
TRBV4-3,ASSQTGGSYGYT
TRBV5-1,ASSLGTSVYEQF
TRBV5-1,ASSLASQGNNSPLH
TRBV2,ASRRSLGEQY
TRBV4-3,ASSQGTRNQETQY
TRBV5-4,ASSLSGYGEAF
TRBV9,ASSPREADNQPQH
TRBV16,ASSQFLGTEAF
TRBV23-1,ASSQSTGTEAF
TRBV7-2,ASSRRGSGANVLT
TRBV7-2,ASSSQGSRDKNIQY
TRBV7-9,ASSLVGQGNNYGYT
TRBV2,ASNPSGEQNGYT
TRBV10-2,ASSATGPLGYEQF
TRBV19,ASSIYSGRAGELF
TRBV25-1,ASSEYWADRGSDTQY
TRBV27,ASSLAGEGYNEQF
TRBV10-3,AISESIRTDTQY
TRBV11-3,ASSPSGGSFTEAF
TRBV5-1,ASSPGTSAYNEQF
TRBV7-2,ASSPQPGGNEKLF
TRBV27,ASSRRTGGPYNEQF
TRBV7-2,ASSSQGSWTEAF
TRBV5-1,ASSLVFGASTDTQY
TRBV6-1,ASTAADSDYNEQF
TRBV6-1,ASSDAGTPGREQF